The source of this TCR beta chain is a study of OX40 agonist ivuxolimab in advanced cancers. Study results and limitations: Among the lowest peripheral clonal expansion occurred in 0.1-3.0 mg/kg partial responders. At 0.1 to 3.0 mg/kg, CD4+ and CD8+ blood T cells expanded clonally by week 6. CD8+ T cells averaged more expanded clones than CD4+.

The assay was immunoSEQ multiplex PCR, and TCRdb's table has in-frame clones only and misses some. The sample yields around 71,000 clones, roughly nine tenths seen once. As concerns this clone: Its antigen is unknown.

This TCR came from an adult with an advanced solid tumor such as melanoma, head and neck, liver or kidney cancer. The sample consisted of CD4+ or CD8+ T cells sorted from blood, taken in a trial of the OX40 agonist ivuxolimab.

CDR3 nucleotides: TGTGCCAGCAGCTTAGTTGCAGGGAGCTCTGGAAACACCATATATTTT. Residues: CASSLVAGSSGNTIYF. V and J are TRBV7-9 and TRBJ1-3; D might be TRBD1 (5 bases). CDR3 length equals 16 residues. Germline V lookup: CDR1 SEHNR, CDR2 FQNEAQ (reference sequence). The germline V and J ends were trimmed by 1 base and 0 bases, with 10 bases remaining between them.